This TCR beta chain was identified during a study of long-term antiretroviral therapy in people with HIV. Looked up from germline, CDR1 is MNHEY and CDR2 is SMNVEV (reference sequence). J lost 2 bases, V lost 5 bases, and 6 bases had no gene match. The CDR3 is made up of 14 amino acids. Only one count was recorded for this clone. Survey-level resolution applied to immunoSEQ assay v3.0. Using immunoSEQ multiplex PCR, the repertoire was profiled, and TCRdb retains in-frame clones only, with some absent. This table holds about 22,000 clones, about 86% found once. The chain carries TRBV27 and TRBJ2-7; 7 bases align to TRBD1. The clonotype was recovered from a man between 60 and 75 years old with HIV. The sequencing here drew on unsorted PBMCs, taken 1.3 years after starting antiretroviral therapy. This CDR3 reads CASSQWDRPYEQYF. The DNA for the CDR3 is TGTGCCAGCAGTCAATGGGACAGACCCTACGAGCAGTACTTC.